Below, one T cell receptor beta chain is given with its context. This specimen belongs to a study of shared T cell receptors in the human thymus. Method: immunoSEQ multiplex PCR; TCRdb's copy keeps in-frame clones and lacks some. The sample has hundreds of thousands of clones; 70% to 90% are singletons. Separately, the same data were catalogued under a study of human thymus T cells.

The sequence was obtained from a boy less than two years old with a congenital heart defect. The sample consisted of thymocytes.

The CDR3 coding sequence is TGCGCCAGCAGCGAGGGTTCCGCCGATACGCAGTATTTT. It encodes CASSEGSADTQYF. This chain connects TRBV5-1 to TRBJ2-3, with a possible D match to TRBD2 (5 bases). Germline CDR1 and CDR2: SGHRS and YFSETQ. CDR3 size: 13 residues. V lost 4 bases, J lost 6 bases, and 12 bases lay in between.